This is a list of T cell receptor beta chains from one sample in a study of blood T cells in healthy people across ages. TCRdb re-called the 5' RACE reads with MiXCR, one entry per CDR3 protein. The sample lists over a million distinct CDR3 sequences, approximately 40% seen once, with 7.9% in the top ten. What was sequenced was blood. These receptor sequences come from a woman under 30 in good health. The CDR3 runs from the conserved cysteine through the conserved F or W. The order of the fields is J gene, clone size, D gene, V gene, CDR3 protein, CDR3 DNA. D genes are given only for firm matches. Part of the rows lack a size; the others show once, few, many or a class for expanded clones.

>TRBJ1-2|-|TRBD1|TRBV3-1
CASSATPQGANGYTF
TGTGCCAGCAGCGCCACCCCACAGGGGGCGAATGGCTACACCTTC
>TRBJ1-1|once|TRBD1|TRBV28
CASSLGTVMNTEAFF
TGTGCCAGCAGTCTTGGGACAGTAATGAACACTGAAGCTTTCTTT
>TRBJ1-2|-|-|TRBV28
CASSSHSNTNLGGSYTF
TGTGCCAGCAGTTCTCATTCAAACACGAATCTTGGGGGAAGCTACACCTTC
>TRBJ2-3|-|TRBD2|TRBV7-2
CASSSLAGSGDTQYF
TGTGCCAGCAGCTCGCTAGCGGGTAGTGGAGATACGCAGTATTTT
>TRBJ2-5|-|-|TRBV7-9
CASSLDPTGKETQYF
TGTGCCAGCAGCTTAGACCCCACAGGGAAAGAGACCCAGTACTTC
>TRBJ1-2|few|TRBD1|TRBV10-3
CAISPQDRDYGYTF
TGTGCCATCAGTCCCCAGGACAGGGACTATGGCTACACCTTC
>TRBJ1-2|-|-|TRBV20-1
CSARQGNYGYTF
TGCAGTGCGCGGCAGGGGAACTATGGCTACACCTTC
>TRBJ2-3|few|TRBD2|TRBV7-9
CASSRLAGTVDTQYF
TGTGCCAGCAGCCGACTAGCGGGAACTGTAGATACGCAGTATTTT
>TRBJ2-5|-|-|TRBV10-3
CAISESPGKFEETQYF
TGTGCCATCAGTGAGTCGCCCGGGAAGTTTGAAGAGACCCAGTACTTC
>TRBJ1-5|once|-|TRBV20-1
CSARLNRDSNQPQHF
TGCAGTGCTCGCCTAAACAGGGATAGCAATCAGCCCCAGCATTTT
>TRBJ1-2|few|TRBD1|TRBV20-1
CSARDPGGIYGYTF
TGCAGTGCTAGAGATCCAGGGGGGATCTATGGCTACACCTTC
>TRBJ2-7|few|TRBD1|TRBV4-1
CASSQVPGQGSAYEQYF
TGCGCCAGCAGCCAAGTCCCGGGACAGGGTTCGGCCTACGAGCAGTACTTC
>TRBJ1-3|-|TRBD1|TRBV12-3/TRBV12-4
CASRTGAGNTIYF
TGTGCCAGCAGAACAGGGGCTGGAAACACCATATATTTT
>TRBJ2-3|-|-|TRBV10-3
CAIRPGQRTADTQYF
TGTGCCATCAGGCCGGGACAAAGAACGGCAGATACGCAGTATTTT
>TRBJ2-3|-|-|TRBV20-1
CSASLPSSTDTQYF
TGCAGTGCTAGTCTGCCCTCCTCCACAGATACGCAGTATTTT
>TRBJ1-1|-|-|TRBV7-6
CASKKPGTEAFF
TGTGCCAGTAAAAAGCCGGGCACTGAAGCTTTCTTT
>TRBJ1-6|-|-|TRBV25-1
CASSLRGATGNNSPLHF
TGTGCCAGCAGTCTGAGGGGTGCAACAGGGAATAATTCACCCCTCCACTTT
>TRBJ2-7|-|TRBD1|TRBV24-1
CATSQGGQGEQQYF
TGTGCCACCAGCCAGGGGGGACAGGGCGAGCAGCAGTACTTC
>TRBJ2-5|-|-|TRBV12-3/TRBV12-4
CASAPSGPQETQYF
TGTGCCAGCGCCCCCTCGGGGCCCCAAGAGACCCAGTACTTC
>TRBJ2-1|-|-|TRBV30
CAWSVRAKHNEQFF
TGTGCCTGGAGTGTAAGGGCTAAACATAATGAGCAGTTCTTC
>TRBJ2-1|-|-|TRBV6-5
CASSGARDHNEQFF
TGCGCCAGCAGTGGAGCGCGGGACCACAATGAGCAGTTCTTC
>TRBJ2-7|-|-|TRBV3-1
CASSQALRTGGEQYF
TGTGCCAGCAGCCAAGCACTGAGAACTGGGGGCGAGCAGTACTTC
>TRBJ2-1|-|-|TRBV12-3/TRBV12-4
CASSTHWTVSSYNEQFF
TGTGCCAGCAGTACCCATTGGACAGTGAGCTCCTACAATGAGCAGTTCTTC
>TRBJ2-2|-|TRBD2|TRBV7-9
CASSSPGLEVGLNYGGELFF
TGTGCCAGCAGCTCCCCGGGACTAGAGGTTGGATTAAATTATGGCGGGGAGCTGTTTTTT
>TRBJ1-2|-|-|TRBV12-3/TRBV12-4
CASTLRQARQGYTF
TGTGCCAGCACCCTAAGACAGGCTCGTCAGGGCTACACCTTC
>TRBJ1-2|few|-|TRBV6-1
CASSEEGSRGYTF
TGTGCCAGCAGTGAGGAGGGGTCAAGAGGCTACACCTTC
>TRBJ1-4|-|TRBD1|TRBV9
CGSSVRGQGGEKLFF
TGTGGCAGCAGCGTCCGAGGACAGGGAGGAGAAAAACTGTTTTTT
>TRBJ1-6|-|-|TRBV12-3/TRBV12-4
CASSVTGPPGDSPLHF
TGTGCCAGCAGTGTCACAGGGCCACCGGGGGATTCACCCCTCCACTTT
>TRBJ2-4|-|-|TRBV7-8
CASSVWTLALAKNIQYF
TGTGCCAGCAGCGTATGGACTCTGGCACTAGCCAAAAACATTCAGTACTTC
>TRBJ2-7|-|-|TRBV18
CASSPGPISSYEQYF
TGTGCCAGCTCACCAGGCCCTATAAGCTCCTACGAGCAGTACTTC
>TRBJ1-1|-|-|TRBV3-1
CASSLGHQTEAFF
TGTGCCAGCAGCCTCGGACACCAGACTGAAGCTTTCTTT
>TRBJ2-3|few|-|TRBV10-3
CATLEGLTDTQYF
TGTGCCACTCTAGAAGGTTTAACAGATACGCAGTATTTT
>TRBJ2-7|few|-|TRBV3-1
CASSREAASYEQYF
TGTGCCAGCAGCCGTGAGGCAGCCTCCTACGAGCAGTACTTC
>TRBJ2-1|few|-|TRBV6-5
CASSYSLSGRGNEQFF
TGTGCCAGCAGTTACTCGTTAAGCGGACGAGGAAATGAGCAGTTCTTC
>TRBJ2-7|-|-|TRBV2
CASSEGLNHEQYF
TGTGCCAGCAGTGAGGGCTTAAATCACGAGCAGTACTTC
>TRBJ1-1|-|TRBD1|TRBV4-1
CASSHWDSPREAFF
TGCGCCAGCAGCCATTGGGACAGCCCGCGGGAAGCTTTCTTT
>TRBJ2-6|-|-|TRBV5-6
CASSLELSGANVLTF
TGTGCCAGCAGCTTAGAGCTCTCTGGGGCCAACGTCCTGACTTTC
>TRBJ1-2|few|TRBD1|TRBV12-3/TRBV12-4
CASSLVAGGAFYGYTF
TGTGCCAGCAGTTTGGTGGCAGGGGGCGCTTTCTATGGCTACACCTTC
>TRBJ1-2|-|-|TRBV12-3/TRBV12-4
CASSVGARSYGYTF
TGTGCCAGCAGTGTGGGCGCACGGTCTTATGGCTACACCTTC
>TRBJ2-1|-|TRBD2|TRBV12-3/TRBV12-4
CASSLVISGGVYEQFF
TGTGCCAGCAGTTTAGTCATTTCGGGAGGGGTCTACGAGCAGTTCTTC
>TRBJ1-3|-|TRBD1|TRBV18
CASAEQAGGQSGNTIYF
TGTGCCAGCGCCGAGCAGGCAGGGGGCCAATCTGGAAACACCATATATTTT
>TRBJ2-5|-|TRBD1|TRBV3-1
CASSQSPGGTGKETQYF
TGTGCCAGCAGCCAATCCCCGGGCGGGACAGGGAAAGAGACCCAGTACTTC
>TRBJ1-2|-|-|TRBV6-1
CASSERKTGPSNYGYTF
TGTGCCAGCAGTGAACGGAAGACAGGCCCCTCTAACTATGGCTACACTTTC
>TRBJ2-1|-|TRBD1|TRBV6-1
CASQIIRTGINEQFF
TGTGCCAGCCAAATTATCAGGACAGGGATCAATGAGCAGTTCTTC
>TRBJ2-3|-|-|TRBV3-1
CASSKGGLSGGAADTQYF
TGTGCCAGCAGCAAAGGGGGCTTGAGTGGGGGGGCAGCAGATACGCAGTATTTT